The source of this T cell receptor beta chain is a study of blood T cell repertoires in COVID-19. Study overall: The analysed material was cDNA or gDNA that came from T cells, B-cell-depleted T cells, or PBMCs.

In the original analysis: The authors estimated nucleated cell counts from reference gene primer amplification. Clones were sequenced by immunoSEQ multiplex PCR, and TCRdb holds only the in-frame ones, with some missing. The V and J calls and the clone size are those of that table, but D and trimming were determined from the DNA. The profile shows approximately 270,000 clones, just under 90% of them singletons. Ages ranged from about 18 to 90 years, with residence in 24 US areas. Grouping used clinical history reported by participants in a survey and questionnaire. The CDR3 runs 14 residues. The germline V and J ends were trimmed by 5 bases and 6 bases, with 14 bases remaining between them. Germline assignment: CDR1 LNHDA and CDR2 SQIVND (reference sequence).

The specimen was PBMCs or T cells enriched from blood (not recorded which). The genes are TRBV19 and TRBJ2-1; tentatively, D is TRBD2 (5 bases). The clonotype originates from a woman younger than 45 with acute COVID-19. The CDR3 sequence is CASSFASSINEQFF. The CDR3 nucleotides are TGTGCCAGTAGTTTCGCATCTAGCATCAATGAGCAGTTCTTC.